Listed below are T cell receptor beta chains from one sample, sequenced in a study of control samples from healthy donors and cancer patients. Clones were read by immunoSEQ multiplex PCR, and TCRdb kept only the in-frame ones, dropping some. The sample has about 130,000 clones; about 93% are singletons. Sequenced input: blood. These receptors all stem from a young man in good health. The CDR3 runs from the conserved cysteine through the conserved F or W. Fields, in order: clone size, D gene, J gene, V gene, CDR3 protein, CDR3 DNA. The D gene is left open where the match is weak. Clone size is stated in some rows and not others, as once, few, many or a class when expanded.

clone size: .
D gene: .
J gene: TRBJ1-2
V gene: TRBV29-1
CDR3 protein: CSVEKVPYGYTF
CDR3 DNA: TGCAGCGTTGAAAAAGTCCCCTATGGCTACACCTTC

clone size: .
D gene: .
J gene: TRBJ2-3
V gene: TRBV27
CDR3 protein: CASAPRRSSTDTQYF
CDR3 DNA: TGTGCCAGCGCACCGAGGAGGTCTAGCACAGATACGCAGTATTTT

clone size: once
D gene: TRBD1
J gene: TRBJ1-1
V gene: TRBV7-9
CDR3 protein: CASSLAAGGSTEAFF
CDR3 DNA: TGTGCCAGCAGCTTAGCTGCAGGGGGGAGCACTGAAGCTTTCTTT

clone size: once
D gene: TRBD1
J gene: TRBJ1-1
V gene: TRBV6-5
CDR3 protein: CASSRARQGHTEAFF
CDR3 DNA: TGTGCCAGCAGCCGTGCGCGACAGGGGCACACTGAAGCTTTCTTT

clone size: .
D gene: TRBD2
J gene: TRBJ2-1
V gene: TRBV30
CDR3 protein: CAWSPTSEYNEQFF
CDR3 DNA: TGTGCCTGGAGTCCAACTAGCGAATACAATGAGCAGTTCTTC

clone size: once
D gene: .
J gene: TRBJ1-2
V gene: TRBV2
CDR3 protein: CASMRGFGYGYTF
CDR3 DNA: TGTGCCAGCATGAGGGGCTTCGGCTATGGCTACACCTTC

clone size: .
D gene: TRBD1
J gene: TRBJ1-2
V gene: TRBV4-1
CDR3 protein: CASSQRDSGYGYTF
CDR3 DNA: TGCGCCAGCAGCCAACGGGACAGTGGCTATGGCTACACCTTC

clone size: .
D gene: .
J gene: TRBJ1-1
V gene: TRBV11-3
CDR3 protein: CASSLDISTEAFF
CDR3 DNA: TGTGCCAGCAGCTTAGACATCAGCACTGAAGCTTTCTTT

clone size: once
D gene: .
J gene: TRBJ1-1
V gene: TRBV5-1
CDR3 protein: CASSPEGYTEAFF
CDR3 DNA: TGCGCCAGCAGCCCGGAGGGTTACACTGAAGCTTTCTTT

clone size: .
D gene: TRBD1
J gene: TRBJ1-5
V gene: TRBV7-9
CDR3 protein: CASSLGQGNNQPQHF
CDR3 DNA: TGTGCCAGCAGCTTAGGACAGGGGAACAATCAGCCCCAGCATTTT

clone size: .
D gene: .
J gene: TRBJ1-1
V gene: TRBV9
CDR3 protein: CASSVAGGLGTEAFF
CDR3 DNA: TGTGCCAGCAGCGTAGCTGGGGGGCTTGGCACTGAAGCTTTCTTT

clone size: .
D gene: .
J gene: TRBJ2-5
V gene: TRBV4-2
CDR3 protein: CASSQVEETQYF
CDR3 DNA: TGTGCCAGCAGCCAAGTCGAAGAGACCCAGTACTTC

clone size: .
D gene: TRBD2
J gene: TRBJ2-5
V gene: TRBV7-9
CDR3 protein: CASSFTSGGAETQYF
CDR3 DNA: TGTGCCAGCAGCTTTACTAGCGGGGGGGCAGAGACCCAGTACTTC

clone size: .
D gene: .
J gene: TRBJ2-1
V gene: TRBV4-3
CDR3 protein: CASSHGGGSSYNEQFF
CDR3 DNA: TGCGCCAGCAGCCACGGGGGAGGTTCCTCCTACAATGAGCAGTTCTTC

clone size: .
D gene: TRBD2
J gene: TRBJ2-3
V gene: TRBV10-3
CDR3 protein: CAIGGGGNNLILTDTQYF
CDR3 DNA: TGTGCCATCGGTGGCGGGGGGAACAACCTAATCCTCACAGATACGCAGTATTTT

clone size: .
D gene: .
J gene: TRBJ1-5
V gene: TRBV6-2/TRBV6-3
CDR3 protein: CASSLSVSSNQPQHF
CDR3 DNA: TGTGCCAGCAGTCTCAGTGTTAGTAGCAATCAGCCCCAGCATTTT

clone size: .
D gene: TRBD1
J gene: TRBJ2-2
V gene: TRBV7-9
CDR3 protein: CASSQDRGRNRELFF
CDR3 DNA: TGTGCCAGCAGCCAGGACAGGGGGAGAAACCGGGAGCTGTTTTTT

clone size: .
D gene: TRBD1
J gene: TRBJ2-2
V gene: TRBV7-2
CDR3 protein: CASSRQGTTGELFF
CDR3 DNA: TGTGCCAGCAGCAGACAGGGAACCACCGGGGAGCTGTTTTTT

clone size: .
D gene: .
J gene: TRBJ1-4
V gene: TRBV4-2
CDR3 protein: CASSQDHQGFNEKLFF
CDR3 DNA: TGTGCCAGCAGCCAAGATCATCAGGGGTTTAATGAAAAACTGTTTTTT

clone size: .
D gene: .
J gene: TRBJ2-1
V gene: TRBV7-9
CDR3 protein: CASSLGSGSVNEQFF
CDR3 DNA: TGTGCCAGCAGCTTAGGTTCAGGGTCGGTCAATGAGCAGTTCTTC

clone size: many
D gene: TRBD2
J gene: TRBJ2-7
V gene: TRBV7-3
CDR3 protein: CASSLLSGGSYEQYF
CDR3 DNA: TGTGCCAGCAGCCTCCTAAGCGGGGGCTCCTACGAGCAGTACTTC

clone size: .
D gene: .
J gene: TRBJ2-5
V gene: TRBV3-1/TRBV3-2
CDR3 protein: CASSQEGTPTYF
CDR3 DNA: TGTGCCAGCAGCCAAGAAGGGACACCGACATACTTC

clone size: .
D gene: TRBD2
J gene: TRBJ2-1
V gene: TRBV18
CDR3 protein: CASSPWEGVANEQFF
CDR3 DNA: TGTGCCAGCTCACCCTGGGAGGGAGTGGCCAATGAGCAGTTCTTC

clone size: .
D gene: TRBD1
J gene: TRBJ1-1
V gene: TRBV7-2
CDR3 protein: CASSSYTGTGGMGAFF
CDR3 DNA: TGTGCCAGCAGCTCGTACACCGGGACAGGGGGCATGGGGGCTTTCTTT

clone size: .
D gene: TRBD1
J gene: TRBJ2-1
V gene: TRBV12-5
CDR3 protein: CASGRRDRDHPSYNEQFF
CDR3 DNA: TGTGCTAGTGGTCGACGGGACAGGGACCACCCCTCCTACAATGAGCAGTTCTTC